The clone carrying this T cell receptor beta chain has only one observation. Prior autoimmune disease or systemic immunosuppression barred patients. Clones were sequenced by immunoSEQ multiplex PCR, and TCRdb holds only the in-frame ones, with some missing. The profile shows roughly 75,000 clones, 86% of them singletons. The entry originates in a study of OX40 agonist ivuxolimab in advanced cancers. Whole-study context: At 0.01 to 10 mg/kg, ivuxolimab was administered intravenously to patients every 2 weeks. Partial responses were recorded for three patients, including one with hepatocellular carcinoma and two with cutaneous melanoma.

The CDR3 totals 15 residues. J gave up 5 bases and V 1 base, and 5 bases lay outside the gene matches. Germline CDR1 SGHTA, CDR2 FQGNSA. The origin of this receptor is an adult with an advanced solid tumor such as melanoma, head and neck, liver or kidney cancer. Sequenced here: CD4+ or CD8+ T cells sorted from blood, sampled in a trial of the OX40 agonist ivuxolimab. The chain couples TRBV7-2 to TRBJ2-3; 8 bases map to TRBD2. The CDR3 nucleotides are TGTGCCAGCAGCTTAGTCGGGGGGGCTCAAGATACGCAGTATTTT. It encodes CASSLVGGAQDTQYF.